The next 26 T cell receptor beta chains were all read from a single sample in a study of control samples from healthy donors and cancer patients. Produced via immunoSEQ multiplex PCR; TCRdb's table is partial and in-frame only. The repertoire holds tens of thousands of clones, with over 85% as singletons. Sequenced input: blood. These receptors came from a man in his fifties in good health.

This sequence joins TRBV5-5 and TRBJ1-1, with a weak D call TRBD1 (5 bases). V lost 6 bases, J lost 4 bases, and 19 bases lay in between. This CDR3 is built from 15 residues. Germline V CDR1 and CDR2: SGHKS, YYEKEE (reference sequence). The CDR3 bases are TGTGCCAGCACCTCACAAAGTCAGGGAGGCACTGAAGCTTTCTTT. It translates to CASTSQSQGGTEAFF.

The rearrangement links TRBV9 to TRBJ1-1, with D perhaps matching TRBD1 (5 bases). Germline V gene lookup returns CDR1 SGDLS and CDR2 YYNGEE. This CDR3 spans 16 amino acids. V was clipped by 1 base and J by 4 bases, with 17 bases between them. The CDR3 protein is CASSVSTGVGGTEAFF. For the CDR3, the DNA is TGTGCCAGCAGCGTATCAACGGGGGTAGGCGGCACTGAAGCTTTCTTT. Combining the CDR3 with reference TRBV9 and TRBJ1-1 gives the whole variable domain DSGVTQTPKHLITATGQRVTLRCSPRSGDLSVYWYQQSLDQGLQFLIQYYNGEERAKGNILERFSAQQFPDLHSELNLSSLELGDSALYFCASSVSTGVGGTEAFFGQGTRLTVV.

V gene TRBV27 combines with J gene TRBJ2-1; perhaps D is TRBD1 or TRBD2 (5 bases each). In germline, CDR1 is MNHEY, CDR2 SMNVEV (reference sequence). This CDR3 is built from 15 residues. The V end lost 4 bases, the J end lost 8 bases, and 18 bases lay between the germline ends. This chain's CDR3 is CASSSLPRDGYEQFF. DNA for the CDR3: TGTGCCAGCAGTTCCCTCCCCAGGGACGGGTATGAGCAGTTCTTC.

The chain uses TRBV6-5 and TRBJ2-1; 9 bases fit TRBD1. This CDR3 has 14 residues. Germline V gene lookup returns CDR1 MNHEY and CDR2 SVGAGI. V lost 8 bases to trimming and J lost 6 bases; unmatched junction nucleotides: 8. CDR3 sequence reads: CASLQGARGNEQFF. The DNA of the CDR3 is TGTGCCAGCCTACAGGGGGCGAGGGGCAATGAGCAGTTCTTC.

Details on this clone: Other DNA sequences in this sample translate to the same CDR3. This sequence joins TRBV24-1 and TRBJ2-7; 8 positions agree with TRBD1. V shed 9 bases and J 3 bases; nucleotides not matched to a gene: 0. The CDR3 length is 11 residues. From germline, CDR1 is KGHDR and CDR2 SFDVKD. The CDR3 sequence is CATGQGYEQYF. CDR3 DNA sequence: TGTGCCACCGGACAGGGCTACGAGCAGTACTTC.

To note about this clone: One end of the junction varies from germline; a read error may be responsible. This chain connects TRBV7-7 to TRBJ2-2, with 7 bases identical to TRBD1. CDR3 length: 17 amino acids. Germline V gives CDR1 SSHAT, CDR2 FNYEAQ (reference sequence). CDR3 region: CASSLTTGVGYTGELFF. The CDR3 DNA follows: TGTGCTAGCAGCTTGACTACAGGGGTGGGCTACACCGGGGAGCTGTTTTTT. Drawing the rest from reference TRBV7-7 and TRBJ2-2, the complete variable domain is GAGVSQSPRYKVTKRGQDVTLRCDPISSHATLYWYQQALGQGPEFLTYFNYEAQPDKSGLPSDRFSAERPEGSISTLTIQRTEQRDSAMYRCASSLTTGVGYTGELFFGEGSRLTVL.

The chain carries TRBV6-5 and TRBJ1-5; possible D gene TRBD1, 6 bases. The CDR3 has 15 residues. The V end was cut by 6 bases, the J end by 2 bases, with 14 bases between. Germline loops: CDR1 MNHEY, CDR2 SVGAGI. CDR3 loop: CASRTQGYGNQPQHF. The CDR3 coding sequence is TGTGCCAGCAGGACGCAGGGGTACGGCAATCAGCCCCAGCATTTT.

This clone was observed a single time. The chain links TRBV19 to TRBJ1-1, with D hard to call. V lost 6 bases and J lost 1, with 15 bases in between. Germline assignment: CDR1 LNHDA and CDR2 SQIVND (reference sequence). The CDR3 consists of 15 residues. In DNA, the CDR3 is TGTGCCAGTAGCTCACGTCCGCGGGGGAACACTGAAGCTTTCTTT. Translation: CASSSRPRGNTEAFF. Full variable domain (outside the CDR3, taken from reference TRBV19 and TRBJ1-1): DGGITQSPKYLFRKEGQNVTLSCEQNLNHDAMYWYRQDPGQGLRLIYYSQIVNDFQKGDIAEGYSVSREKKESFPLTVTSAQKNPTAFYLCASSSRPRGNTEAFFGQGTRLTVV.

The J gene is TRBJ2-5, the V gene TRBV27; D is undetermined. The V gene lost 8 bases and the J gene lost 4 bases, with 8 bases spanning the gap. Germline loops: CDR1 MNHEY, CDR2 SMNVEV (reference sequence). CDR3 length: 11 amino acids. CDR3 in DNA: TGTGCCAGCGGCCCCGGAGAGACCCAGTACTTC. Its translation is CASGPGETQYF.

This clone was seen a single time. V is TRBV11-2 and J is TRBJ1-1; the match to TRBD1 covers 10 bases. This CDR3 comprises 16 residues. V gave up 1 base and J gave up 2 bases; unmatched junction bases: 4. The germline V gene encodes CDR1 SGHAT and CDR2 FQNNGV. The CDR3 loop is CASSLGDRGLNTEAFF. CDR3 coding DNA: TGTGCCAGCAGCTTAGGAGACAGGGGGCTAAACACTGAAGCTTTCTTT.

By sample share, this clone is medium-sized (0.01 to 0.1%). This chain connects TRBV12-3 or TRBV12-4 to TRBJ2-5; 7 nucleotides line up with TRBD2. There are 13 residues in the CDR3. Unmatched junction bases numbered 5, after V lost 7 bases and J lost 3 bases. CDR3 loop: CASTLGLEETQYF. CDR3 sequence (DNA): TGTGCCAGCACCCTAGGACTAGAAGAGACCCAGTACTTC.

The chain joins TRBV9 to TRBJ1-6; perhaps TRBD1 as D (5 bases). Trimming took off 3 bases at V and 6 bases at J, with 10 bases between the two ends. Germline loops: CDR1 SGDLS, CDR2 YYNGEE. CDR3 size: 14 residues. This CDR3 is CASSDRDGNSPLHF. In DNA form, the CDR3 reads TGTGCCAGCAGCGACCGGGACGGTAATTCACCCCTCCACTTT.

The chain employs TRBV6-5 and TRBJ2-7, with 10 bases identical to TRBD2. From germline, CDR1 is MNHEY and CDR2 SVGAGI. V lost 5 bases and J lost 3; bases outside the gene matches: 7. The CDR3 contains 15 residues. CDR3 amino acids: CASSIAGGNVYEQYF. CDR3 nucleotides: TGTGCCAGCAGTATAGCGGGGGGCAATGTCTACGAGCAGTACTTC.

The V call is TRBV7-6, the J call TRBJ2-1; 7 bases match TRBD2. V lost 1 base to trimming and J lost 9 bases; unmatched junction nucleotides: 9. CDR1 and CDR2 (germline): SGHVS, FNYEAQ. This CDR3 contains 15 residues. CDR3 sequence (DNA): TGTGCCAGCAGCTTAGGAGGCGGGGGTACGGCTGAGCAGTTCTTC. It specifies CASSLGGGGTAEQFF.

DNA of the CDR3: TGCGCCAGCAGCCCGAACGTCGACTCCGAAGCTTTCTTT. It specifies CASSPNVDSEAFF. The gene calls are TRBV5-1 and TRBJ1-1; D unresolved. The CDR3 has 13 residues. The V and J ends lost 4 bases and 8 bases respectively, with 15 bases between them. From germline, CDR1 is SGHRS and CDR2 YFSETQ.

The chain couples TRBV6-1 to TRBJ2-7, with D perhaps TRBD1 (5 bases). V lost 0 bases and J 9 bases, leaving 12 bases between the germline ends. CDR1 and CDR2 (germline): MNHNS, SASEGT. The CDR3 extends over 13 amino acids. CDR3 residues: CASSEAGRFGQYF. CDR3 sequence (DNA): TGTGCCAGCAGTGAAGCGGGGCGTTTTGGGCAGTACTTC.

V is TRBV9 and J is TRBJ2-1; a possible D gene is TRBD2 (5 bases). V shed 4 bases and J shed 10 bases, with 12 bases lying between them. Germline CDR1 SGDLS, CDR2 YYNGEE. This CDR3 region has 12 residues. In nucleotides, the CDR3 is TGTGCCAGCAGCACGGAGTGGAGGGAGCAGTTCTTC. Translating gives CASSTEWREQFF.

The gene calls are TRBV11-3 and TRBJ1-2; TRBD1 might be the D (6 bases). CDR3 length: 16 residues. V was pared by 5 bases and J by 4 bases, with 20 bases between. Per germline, CDR1 SGHNT and CDR2 YENEEA. CDR3: CASSPGGGRVGYGYTF. CDR3 DNA: TGTGCCAGCAGCCCCGGGGGGGGCCGTGTGGGCTATGGCTACACCTTC.

The chain joins TRBV4-1 to TRBJ1-1; 8 bases agree with TRBD1. V dropped 0 bases and J dropped 2; count of bases not matched to a gene: 8. Germline V CDR1 and CDR2: MGHRA, YSYEKL. This CDR3 has 17 amino acids. The CDR3 reads CASSQDGRGRLNTEAFF. Written as DNA, the CDR3 is TGCGCCAGCAGCCAAGATGGCAGGGGGCGCTTAAACACTGAAGCTTTCTTT.

This chain connects TRBV5-4 to TRBJ2-5, with 15 bases fitting TRBD2. Germline-derived CDR1 and CDR2 are SGHNT and YYREEE (reference sequence). Unmatched junction bases numbered 6, after V lost 4 bases and J lost 5 bases. This CDR3 region has 16 residues. CDR3 DNA: TGTGCCAGCAGCGCAGGACTAGCGGGGGGGCCGGAGACCCAGTACTTC. This codes for CASSAGLAGGPETQYF.

The rearrangement links TRBV6-6 to TRBJ2-3; D is unresolved. The length of the CDR3 is 16 residues. Between the trimmed V and J ends, which lost 4 bases and 0 bases, there was a span of 14 bases. Per germline, CDR1 MNHNY and CDR2 SVGAGI (reference sequence). The CDR3 loop is CASSFTTSPSTDTQYF. CDR3 in DNA: TGTGCCAGCAGTTTCACTACATCTCCTAGCACAGATACGCAGTATTTT.

This rearrangement joins TRBV5-6 to TRBJ1-1; D is ambiguous. The V and J ends lost 3 bases and 2 bases respectively, with 14 bases between them. The CDR3 is made up of 15 amino acids. The germline V gene has CDR1 SGHDT and CDR2 YYEEEE. The CDR3 sequence is CASSYDTGRNTEAFF. CDR3 nucleotides: TGTGCCAGCAGCTATGACACGGGAAGAAACACTGAAGCTTTCTTT.

This clone showed up just once. The CDR3 DNA is TGTGCCACCAGCACCGAACTAGCGGGGGGATACGAGCAGTACTTC. Translation: CATSTELAGGYEQYF. V and J are TRBV15 and TRBJ2-7; 12 nucleotides match TRBD2. CDR3 size: 15 residues. V shed 4 bases and J 4 bases; nucleotides not matched to a gene: 5. In germline, CDR1 is LNHNV, CDR2 YYDKDF (reference sequence).

This clone occurred once. J is TRBJ2-6 and V is TRBV3-1 (or the pseudogene TRBV3-2); D unresolved. Germline V gene sequence: CDR1 LGHDT, CDR2 YNNKEL (reference sequence). The V gene lost 1 base and the J gene lost 1 base, with 8 bases spanning the gap. The CDR3 has 16 amino acids. The CDR3 nucleotides are TGTGCCAGCAGCCAAGGGCGCGAGTCTGGGGCCAACGTCCTGACTTTC. Translated, it gives CASSQGRESGANVLTF.

The chain employs TRBV19 and TRBJ2-3; TRBD1 might be the D (6 bases). CDR1 LNHDA and CDR2 SQIVND come from the germline V gene (reference sequence). This CDR3 contains 13 residues. With 10 bases removed from V and 2 bases from J, the gap between germline ends came to 13 bases. The CDR3 is CATSGQITDTQYF. The CDR3 DNA reads as TGTGCCACCTCGGGACAAATCACAGATACGCAGTATTTT.

The genes are TRBV5-1 and TRBJ1-5, with a possible D match to TRBD1 (5 bases). This CDR3 has 13 residues. V gave up 4 bases and J gave up 6 bases, with 11 bases separating them. Germline CDR1 is SGHRS and CDR2 is YFSETQ. This CDR3 is CASSLGGTQPQHF. The CDR3 DNA reads TGCGCCAGCAGCCTGGGGGGGACTCAGCCCCAGCATTTT.